Listed here are 18 T cell receptor beta chains from one sample, sequenced in a study of blood T cell repertoires in COVID-19. The data were produced by immunoSEQ multiplex PCR, yet TCRdb's version contains in-frame clones alone and is incomplete. Of some 290,000 clones listed, more than 70% are singletons. Sequencing was done on a sample of peripheral blood. The origin of the receptors is a woman aged 25 to 45 with COVID-19, enrolled during active disease.

The J gene is TRBJ1-4, the V gene TRBV5-5; TRBD1 might be the D (5 bases). The CDR3 sequence is 14 residues long. CDR1 and CDR2 (germline): SGHKS, YYEKEE (reference sequence). Trimming cost V 6 bases and J 4 bases, with 13 bases left between them. This CDR3 is CASTQTVFNEKLFF. The DNA for the CDR3 is TGTGCCAGCACCCAGACAGTTTTTAATGAAAAACTGTTTTTT.

V usage is TRBV2 and J usage is TRBJ2-3; TRBD1 agrees at 7 bases. Germline loops: CDR1 SNHLY, CDR2 FYNNEI. The CDR3 has 15 residues. Trimming cost V 4 bases and J 3 bases; bases outside gene matches: 7. The CDR3 DNA follows: TGTGCCAGCAGTGGAGAGGGGGCATTTACAGATACGCAGTATTTT. Translating gives CASSGEGAFTDTQYF. The variable domain in full, with the rest retrieved from reference TRBV2 and TRBJ2-3, is EPEVTQTPSHQVTQMGQEVILRCVPISNHLYFYWYRQILGQKVEFLVSFYNNEISEKSEIFDDQFSVERPDGSNFTLKIRSTKLEDSAMYFCASSGEGAFTDTQYFGPGTRLTVL.

J is TRBJ2-3 and V is TRBV19, with D perhaps TRBD1 (5 bases). CDR1 and CDR2 (germline): LNHDA, SQIVND (reference sequence). The CDR3 consists of 15 residues. The V end was cut by 1 base, the J end by 0 bases, with 8 bases between. CDR3 amino acids: CASSIGAGSTDTQYF. CDR3 in DNA: TGTGCCAGTAGTATAGGTGCAGGGAGCACAGATACGCAGTATTTT.

The V call is TRBV2, the J call TRBJ2-3; 7 nucleotides match TRBD1. The ends lost 3 bases at V and 0 bases at J; junction bases unmatched: 6. This CDR3 has 16 amino acids. Per the germline V gene, CDR1 is SNHLY and CDR2 is FYNNEI. The CDR3 protein is CASSDLTGTSTDTQYF. For the CDR3, the DNA is TGTGCCAGCAGTGACCTGACAGGGACAAGCACAGATACGCAGTATTTT.

The chain couples TRBV10-3 to TRBJ2-7; possibly TRBD2 for D (6 bases). The V gene's germline CDR1 is ENHRY and CDR2 SYGVKD. V was cut by 3 bases and J by 2 bases, with 14 bases left in between. The CDR3 covers 15 residues. In DNA, the CDR3 is TGTGCCATCAGTGACGGGGTAGGAGGGACCTACGAGCAGTACTTC. It encodes CAISDGVGGTYEQYF.

The chain uses TRBV4-1 and TRBJ1-1; D uncertain. V dropped 4 bases and J dropped 5 bases, with 14 bases sitting between them. This CDR3 region has 14 residues. Germline loops: CDR1 MGHRA, CDR2 YSYEKL. The CDR3 DNA reads as TGCGCCAGCAGCCCCCTGGATCCGGGGACTGAAGCTTTCTTT. Its protein is CASSPLDPGTEAFF.

This clone was found a few times. The genes are TRBV9 and TRBJ2-7; a possible D gene is TRBD2 (6 bases). Trimming took 0 bases from V and 4 from J, leaving 14 bases between them. This CDR3 is built from 15 residues. CDR1 SGDLS and CDR2 YYNGEE come from the germline V gene. The DNA of the CDR3 is TGTGCCAGCAGCGTAGGGGACGGGAGCTGGTACGAGCAGTACTTC. Protein product: CASSVGDGSWYEQYF.

The chain recombines TRBV6-1 with TRBJ1-4; a possible D gene is TRBD1 (5 bases). Germline CDR1 reads MNHNS; CDR2 reads SASEGT. The CDR3 sequence is 16 residues long. V lost 3 bases to trimming and J lost 4 bases, with 15 bases between them. This CDR3 is CASSDWGGRSNEKLFF. The CDR3 DNA follows: TGTGCCAGCAGTGATTGGGGCGGCAGGAGTAATGAAAAACTGTTTTTT.

The CDR3 loop reads CASKQGDSYEQYF. The CDR3 DNA reads TGCGCCAGCAAACAGGGGGACTCCTACGAGCAGTACTTC. V is TRBV5-1 and J is TRBJ2-7; TRBD1 matches at 8 bases. Unmatched junction bases numbered 2, after V lost 6 bases and J lost 0 bases. CDR1 and CDR2 from the germline V gene are SGHRS and YFSETQ. The CDR3 spans 13 residues.

This chain connects TRBV5-1 to TRBJ2-7, with D perhaps TRBD1 (6 bases). The germline V gene encodes CDR1 SGHRS and CDR2 YFSETQ. This CDR3 spans 16 amino acids. V lost 0 bases and J 3 bases, leaving 16 bases between the germline ends. The CDR3: CASSLDLGTLLYEQYF. The DNA for the CDR3 is TGCGCCAGCAGCTTGGACCTTGGGACACTTCTCTACGAGCAGTACTTC.

This chain connects TRBV7-2 to TRBJ2-1, with 11 positions matching TRBD2. The CDR3 contains 17 residues. J was trimmed by 3 bases and V by 4 bases; bases with no gene match: 8. Germline V gene sequence: CDR1 SGHTA, CDR2 FQGNSA. CDR3: CASSYPILAGDYNEQFF. The CDR3 DNA reads TGTGCCAGCAGCTACCCTATACTAGCGGGGGACTACAATGAGCAGTTCTTC.

The gene calls are TRBV5-1 and TRBJ1-2, with 8 bases lining up with TRBD1. The CDR3 covers 14 residues. CDR1 SGHRS and CDR2 YFSETQ come from the germline V gene. J was trimmed by 6 bases and V by 4 bases; bases with no gene match: 8. The CDR3: CASSMTGARDGYTF. CDR3 sequence (DNA): TGCGCCAGCAGCATGACAGGGGCTCGCGATGGCTACACCTTC.

This chain joins TRBV28 and TRBJ1-5, with 7 nucleotides matching TRBD1. Germline-derived CDR1 and CDR2 are MDHEN and SYDVKM. This CDR3 comprises 12 residues. V lost 10 bases, J lost 7 bases, and 7 bases stayed unmatched. Here the CDR3 DNA reads TGTGCCACCCACAGGGGTCAACAGCCCCAGCATTTT. Its protein product is CATHRGQQPQHF.

CDR3: CASSLGGQASYEQYF. The DNA for the CDR3 is TGTGCCAGCAGCTTAGGGGGGCAGGCCAGCTACGAGCAGTACTTC. The chain is built from TRBV7-8 and TRBJ2-7, with D possibly matching TRBD1 (6 bases). CDR1 and CDR2 from the germline V gene are SGHVS and FQNEAQ. Deletions cut 1 base from V and 3 bases from J, with 13 bases between. CDR3 size: 15 residues.

The CDR3 spells CASSPRTGFEQYF. CDR3 nucleotide sequence: TGTGCCAGCAGTCCCCGAACAGGGTTCGAGCAGTACTTC. The chain has TRBV27 and TRBJ2-7, with D perhaps matching TRBD1 (6 bases). Germline V lookup: CDR1 MNHEY, CDR2 SMNVEV (reference sequence). V lost 5 bases and J 6 bases, leaving 14 bases between the germline ends. The CDR3 length is 13 residues.

This chain links TRBV7-8 with TRBJ1-6, with 9 bases lining up with TRBD1. The CDR3 is 17 amino acids. The V and J ends lost 5 bases and 1 base, in that order; junction bases with no gene match: 6. Germline V gives CDR1 SGHVS, CDR2 FQNEAQ. CDR3 bases: TGTGCCAGCAGCATCCGGGACAGGGATTCCTATAATTCACCCCTCCACTTT. Amino acids: CASSIRDRDSYNSPLHF. The full variable domain, rest sourced from reference TRBV7-8 and TRBJ1-6, is GAGVSQSPRYKVAKRGQDVALRCDPISGHVSLFWYQQALGQGPEFLTYFQNEAQLDKSGLPSDRFFAERPEGSVSTLKIQRTQQEDSAVYLCASSIRDRDSYNSPLHFGNGTRLTVT.

The chain has TRBV30 and TRBJ1-2; a possible D gene is TRBD1 (5 bases). V lost 1 base to trimming and J lost 5 bases, with 5 bases between them. Germline loops: CDR1 GTSNPN, CDR2 SVGIG (reference sequence). The CDR3 has 11 amino acids. The DNA for the CDR3 is TGTGCCTGGAGTGAGGGGTATGGCTACACCTTC. Residues: CAWSEGYGYTF.

This clone came up a few times. Here the CDR3 reads CALIRDIGNEQYF. The DNA of the CDR3 is TGTGCCTTAATCCGGGACATAGGCAACGAGCAGTACTTC. The V and J genes are TRBV30 and TRBJ2-7; D is possibly TRBD1 (6 bases). Trimming took off 7 bases at V and 5 bases at J, with 18 bases between the two ends. The CDR3 loop spans 13 amino acids. Per germline, CDR1 GTSNPN and CDR2 SVGIG (reference sequence). Looking up the rest from reference TRBV30 and TRBJ2-7 gives the full variable domain: SQTIHQWPATLVQPVGSPLSLECTVEGTSNPNLYWYRQAAGRGLQLLFYSVGIGQISSEVPQNLSASRPQDRQFILSSKKLLLSDSGFYLCALIRDIGNEQYFGPGTRLTVT.